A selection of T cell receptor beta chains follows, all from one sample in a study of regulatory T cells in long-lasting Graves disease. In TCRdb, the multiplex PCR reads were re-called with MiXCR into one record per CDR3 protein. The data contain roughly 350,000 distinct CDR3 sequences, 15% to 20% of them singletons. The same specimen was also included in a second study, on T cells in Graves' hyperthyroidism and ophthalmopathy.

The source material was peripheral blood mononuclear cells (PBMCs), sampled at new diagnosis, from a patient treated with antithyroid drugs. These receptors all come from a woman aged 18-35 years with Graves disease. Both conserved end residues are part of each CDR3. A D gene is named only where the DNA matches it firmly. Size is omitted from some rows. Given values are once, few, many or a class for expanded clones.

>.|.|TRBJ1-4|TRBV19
CASSMGRSWTTNEKLFF
TGTGCCAGTAGTATGGGAAGGAGTTGGACGACTAATGAAAAACTGTTTTTT
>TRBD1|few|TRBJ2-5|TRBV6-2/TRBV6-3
CASSGGQGAAGVGETQYF
TGTGCCAGCTCCGGCGGACAGGGGGCGGCGGGCGTCGGAGAGACCCAGTACTTC
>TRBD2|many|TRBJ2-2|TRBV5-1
CASSPSPGGTGELFF
TGCGCCAGCAGCCCCAGTCCGGGGGGGACCGGGGAGCTGTTTTTT
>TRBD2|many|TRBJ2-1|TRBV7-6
CASSSSSGGYNEQFF
TGTGCCAGCAGTTCCTCTAGCGGGGGGTACAATGAGCAGTTCTTC
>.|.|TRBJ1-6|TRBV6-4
CASSDGDLGDNSPLHF
TGTGCCAGCAGTGACGGGGATTTGGGTGACAATTCACCCCTCCACTTT
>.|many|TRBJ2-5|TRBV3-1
CASSQGPTARETQYF
TGTGCCAGCAGCCAAGGGCCTACAGCTCGGGAGACCCAGTACTTC
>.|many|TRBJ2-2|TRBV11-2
CASSLDGLRTGELFF
TGTGCCAGCAGCTTAGATGGTCTCCGCACCGGGGAGCTGTTTTTT
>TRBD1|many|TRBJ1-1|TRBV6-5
CASSYSRDRDEAFF
TGTGCCAGCAGTTACTCGAGGGACAGGGATGAAGCTTTCTTT
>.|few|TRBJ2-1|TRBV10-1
CASSESRGSSYNEQFF
TGCGCCAGCAGTGAGTCAAGGGGTAGCTCCTACAATGAGCAGTTCTTC
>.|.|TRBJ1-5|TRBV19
CASSRSQGTQPQHF
TGTGCCAGTAGTCGCTCGCAGGGCACCCAGCCCCAGCATTTT
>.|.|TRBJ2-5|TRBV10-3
CAISESAGKETQYF
TGTGCCATCAGTGAGTCGGCAGGGAAAGAGACCCAGTACTTC
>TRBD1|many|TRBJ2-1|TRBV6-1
CASNGQGAYNEQFF
TGTGCCAGCAACGGACAGGGGGCCTACAATGAGCAGTTCTTC
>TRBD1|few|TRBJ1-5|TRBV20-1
CSASRAGTGGNQPQHF
TGCAGTGCTAGTCGGGCTGGGACAGGAGGAAATCAGCCCCAGCATTTT
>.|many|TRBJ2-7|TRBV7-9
CASSLLGELTTYEQYF
TGTGCCAGCAGCCTTCTGGGGGAACTAACTACCTACGAGCAGTACTTC
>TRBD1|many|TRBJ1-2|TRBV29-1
CTTWTGGHYGYTF
TGCACCACTTGGACAGGGGGCCACTATGGCTACACCTTC
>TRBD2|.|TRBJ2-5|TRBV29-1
CSLRLAGGGETQYF
TGCAGCTTACGACTAGCGGGAGGCGGAGAGACCCAGTACTTC
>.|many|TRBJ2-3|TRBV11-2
CASSPIEQGREPDTQYF
TGTGCCAGCAGCCCAATAGAACAGGGAAGGGAACCAGATACGCAGTATTTT
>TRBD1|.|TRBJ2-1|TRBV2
CASSLSGTGGRNEQFF
TGTGCCAGCAGTTTGTCCGGGACAGGGGGTCGCAATGAGCAGTTCTTC